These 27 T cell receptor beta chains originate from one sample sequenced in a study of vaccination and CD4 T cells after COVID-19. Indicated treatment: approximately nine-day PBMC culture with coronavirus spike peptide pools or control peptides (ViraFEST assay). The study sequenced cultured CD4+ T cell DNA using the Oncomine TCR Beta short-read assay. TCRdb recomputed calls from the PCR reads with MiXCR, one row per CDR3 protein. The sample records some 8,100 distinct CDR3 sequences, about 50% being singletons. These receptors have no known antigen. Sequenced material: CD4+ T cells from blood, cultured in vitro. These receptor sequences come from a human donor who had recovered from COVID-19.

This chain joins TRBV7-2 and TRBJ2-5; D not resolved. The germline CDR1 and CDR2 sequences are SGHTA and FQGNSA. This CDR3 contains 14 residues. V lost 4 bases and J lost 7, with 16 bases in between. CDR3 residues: CTSSYHRQGGTQYF. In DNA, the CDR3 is TGTACCAGCAGCTACCACCGTCAAGGCGGGACCCAGTACTTC.

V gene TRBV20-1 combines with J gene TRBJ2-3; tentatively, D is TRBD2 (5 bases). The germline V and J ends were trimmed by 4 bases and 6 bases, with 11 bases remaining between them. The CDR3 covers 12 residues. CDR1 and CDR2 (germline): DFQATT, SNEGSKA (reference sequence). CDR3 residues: CSANLGGDTQYF. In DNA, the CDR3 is TGCAGTGCTAACCTCGGAGGCGATACGCAGTATTTT.

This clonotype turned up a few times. The CDR3 is CASSTDRASYEQYF. In DNA, the CDR3 is TGTGCCAGCTCCACGGACAGGGCTTCCTACGAGCAGTACTTC. The chain recombines TRBV6-1 with TRBJ2-7; TRBD1 matches 8 bases. This CDR3 comprises 14 residues. CDR1 MNHNS and CDR2 SASEGT come from the germline V gene. With 8 bases clipped from V and 1 base from J, the junction kept 7 bases outside the gene matches.

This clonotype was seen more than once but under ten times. In nucleotides, the CDR3 is TGTGCCAGCAGCCCCCGACAGGGGGGCACTGAAGCTTTCTTT. Amino acids: CASSPRQGGTEAFF. The chain uses TRBV11-2 and TRBJ1-1, with 9 bases lining up with TRBD1. The V and J ends lost 5 bases and 4 bases, in that order; junction bases with no gene match: 5. This CDR3 contains 14 residues. Germline V lookup: CDR1 SGHAT, CDR2 FQNNGV.

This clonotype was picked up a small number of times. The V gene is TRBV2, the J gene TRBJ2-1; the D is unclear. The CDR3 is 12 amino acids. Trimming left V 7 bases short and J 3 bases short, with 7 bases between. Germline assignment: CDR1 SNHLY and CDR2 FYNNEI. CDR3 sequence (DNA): TGTGCCAGCACTTCGGACTACAATGAGCAGTTCTTC. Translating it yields CASTSDYNEQFF.

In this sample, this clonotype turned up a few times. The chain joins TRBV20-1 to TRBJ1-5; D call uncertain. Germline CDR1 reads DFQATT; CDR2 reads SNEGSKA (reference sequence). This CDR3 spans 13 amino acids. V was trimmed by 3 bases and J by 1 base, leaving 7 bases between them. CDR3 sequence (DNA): TGCAGTGCTAGGGGAGAGAGCAATCAGCCCCAGCATTTT. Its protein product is CSARGESNQPQHF.

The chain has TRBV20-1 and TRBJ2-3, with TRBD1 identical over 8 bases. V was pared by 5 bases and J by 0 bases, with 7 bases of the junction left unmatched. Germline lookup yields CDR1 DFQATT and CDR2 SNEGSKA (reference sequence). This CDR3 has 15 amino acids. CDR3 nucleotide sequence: TGCAGTGCTGGGGCAGGGGGCGCGAGCACAGATACGCAGTATTTT. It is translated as CSAGAGGASTDTQYF.

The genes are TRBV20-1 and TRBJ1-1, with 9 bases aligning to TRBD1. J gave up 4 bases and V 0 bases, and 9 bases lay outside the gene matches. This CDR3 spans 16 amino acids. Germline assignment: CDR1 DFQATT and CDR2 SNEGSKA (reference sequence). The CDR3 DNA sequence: TGCAGTGCTAGAGATTCGCACAGGGGGCGTATCACTGAAGCTTTCTTT. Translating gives CSARDSHRGRITEAFF.

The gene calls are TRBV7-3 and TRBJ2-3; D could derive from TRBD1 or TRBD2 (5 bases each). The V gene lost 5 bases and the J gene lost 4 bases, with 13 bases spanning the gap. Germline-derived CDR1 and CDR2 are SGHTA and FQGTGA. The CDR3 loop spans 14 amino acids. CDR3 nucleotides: TGTGCCAGCAGCCCGGGGACCTCTCCAGATACGCAGTATTTT. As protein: CASSPGTSPDTQYF.

CDR3 residues: CASSMGASGPGNEQFF. The CDR3 bases are TGTGCCAGTAGTATGGGGGCTAGCGGCCCTGGGAATGAGCAGTTCTTC. The V and J genes are TRBV19 and TRBJ2-1; weak D call: TRBD2 (7 bases). The germline V gene encodes CDR1 LNHDA and CDR2 SQIVND (reference sequence). This CDR3 contains 16 residues. V lost 3 bases and J 7 bases, leaving 19 bases between the germline ends.

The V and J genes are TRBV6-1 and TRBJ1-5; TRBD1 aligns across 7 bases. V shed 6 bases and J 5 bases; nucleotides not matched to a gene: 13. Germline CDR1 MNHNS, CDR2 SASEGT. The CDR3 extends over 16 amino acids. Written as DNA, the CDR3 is TGTGCCAGCAGCCGGTCCGACAGGGCAGGGGATCAGCCCCAGCATTTT. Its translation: CASSRSDRAGDQPQHF.

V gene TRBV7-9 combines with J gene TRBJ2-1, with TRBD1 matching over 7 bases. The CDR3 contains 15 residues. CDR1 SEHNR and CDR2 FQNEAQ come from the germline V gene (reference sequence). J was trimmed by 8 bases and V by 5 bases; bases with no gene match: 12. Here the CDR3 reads CASSTNRGQRDEQFF. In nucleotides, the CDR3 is TGTGCCAGCAGCACTAACAGGGGCCAGCGCGATGAGCAGTTCTTC.

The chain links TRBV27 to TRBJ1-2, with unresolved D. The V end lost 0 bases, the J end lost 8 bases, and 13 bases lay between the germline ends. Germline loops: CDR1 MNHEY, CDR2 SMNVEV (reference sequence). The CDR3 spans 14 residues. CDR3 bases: TGTGCCAGCAGTTTATCGATCCAGGCGGGGGGCTACACCTTC. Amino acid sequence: CASSLSIQAGGYTF.

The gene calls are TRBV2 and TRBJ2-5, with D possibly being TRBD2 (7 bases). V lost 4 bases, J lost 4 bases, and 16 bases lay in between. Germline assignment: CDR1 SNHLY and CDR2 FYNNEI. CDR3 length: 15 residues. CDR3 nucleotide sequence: TGTGCCAGCAGTGGGCGAGGGGGGGCGCGAGAGACCCAGTACTTC. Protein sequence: CASSGRGGARETQYF.

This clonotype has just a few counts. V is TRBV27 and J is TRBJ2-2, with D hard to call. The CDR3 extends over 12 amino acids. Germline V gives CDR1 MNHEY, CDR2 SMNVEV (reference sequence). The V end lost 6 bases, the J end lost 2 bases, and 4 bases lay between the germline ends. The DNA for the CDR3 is TGTGCCAGCAGGCGAAACACCGGGGAGCTGTTTTTT. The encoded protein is CASRRNTGELFF.

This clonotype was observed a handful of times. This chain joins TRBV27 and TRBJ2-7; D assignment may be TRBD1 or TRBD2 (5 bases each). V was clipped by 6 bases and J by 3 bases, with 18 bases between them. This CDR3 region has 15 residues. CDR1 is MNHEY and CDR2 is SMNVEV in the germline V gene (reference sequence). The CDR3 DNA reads TGTGCCAGCAGGATTCGCCGGGACGGACTCTACGAGCAGTACTTC. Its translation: CASRIRRDGLYEQYF.

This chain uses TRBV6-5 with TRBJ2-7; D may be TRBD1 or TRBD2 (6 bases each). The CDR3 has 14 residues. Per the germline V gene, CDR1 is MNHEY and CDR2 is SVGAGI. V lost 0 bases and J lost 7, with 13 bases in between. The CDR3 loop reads CASSYSRGVGEQYF. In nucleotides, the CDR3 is TGTGCCAGCAGTTACTCGAGGGGGGTTGGGGAGCAGTACTTC.

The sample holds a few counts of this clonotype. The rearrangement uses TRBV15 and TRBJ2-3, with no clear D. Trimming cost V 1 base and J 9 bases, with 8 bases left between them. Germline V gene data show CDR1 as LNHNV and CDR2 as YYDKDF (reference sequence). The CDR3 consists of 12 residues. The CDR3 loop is CATSRVGPTQYF. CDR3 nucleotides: TGTGCCACCAGCAGAGTCGGCCCCACGCAGTATTTT. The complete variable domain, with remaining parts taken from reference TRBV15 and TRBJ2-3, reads DAMVIQNPRYQVTQFGKPVTLSCSQTLNHNVMYWYQQKSSQAPKLLFHYYDKDFNNEADTPDNFQSRRPNTSFCFLDIRSPGLGDTAMYLCATSRVGPTQYFGPGTRLTVL.

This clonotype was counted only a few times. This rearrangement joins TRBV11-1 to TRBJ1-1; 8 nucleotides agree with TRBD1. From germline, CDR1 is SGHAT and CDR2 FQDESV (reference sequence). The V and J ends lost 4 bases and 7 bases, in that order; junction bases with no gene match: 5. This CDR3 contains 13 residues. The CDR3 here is CASSSRDRFEAFF. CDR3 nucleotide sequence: TGTGCCAGCAGCTCCCGGGACAGGTTTGAAGCTTTCTTT.

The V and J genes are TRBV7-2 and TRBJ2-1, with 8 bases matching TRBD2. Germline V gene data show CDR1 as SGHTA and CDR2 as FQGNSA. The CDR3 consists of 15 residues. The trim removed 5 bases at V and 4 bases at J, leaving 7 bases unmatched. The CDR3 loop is CASSELGRGYNEQFF. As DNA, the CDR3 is TGTGCCAGCAGCGAGCTCGGGAGGGGATACAATGAGCAGTTCTTC.

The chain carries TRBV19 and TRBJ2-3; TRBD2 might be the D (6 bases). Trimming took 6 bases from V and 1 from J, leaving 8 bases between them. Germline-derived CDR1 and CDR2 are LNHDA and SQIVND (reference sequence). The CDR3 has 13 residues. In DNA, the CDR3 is TGTGCCAGTAGACAGCGGGGCACAGATACGCAGTATTTT. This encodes CASRQRGTDTQYF.

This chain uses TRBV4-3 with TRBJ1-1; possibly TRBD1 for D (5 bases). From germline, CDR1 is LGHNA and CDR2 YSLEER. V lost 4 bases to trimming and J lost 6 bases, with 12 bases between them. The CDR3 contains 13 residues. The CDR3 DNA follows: TGCGCCAGCAGCCGGCGGGGGGGAGCTGAAGCTTTCTTT. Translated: CASSRRGGAEAFF.

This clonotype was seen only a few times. The CDR3 coding sequence is TGCAGTGCCACTCGCCGGGGCACCGGGGAGCTGTTTTTT. It specifies CSATRRGTGELFF. The chain recombines TRBV20-1 with TRBJ2-2; a weak D match, TRBD2 (5 bases). Trimming left V 6 bases short and J 4 bases short, with 12 bases between. The CDR3 consists of 13 residues. CDR1 and CDR2 from the germline V gene are DFQATT and SNEGSKA (reference sequence).

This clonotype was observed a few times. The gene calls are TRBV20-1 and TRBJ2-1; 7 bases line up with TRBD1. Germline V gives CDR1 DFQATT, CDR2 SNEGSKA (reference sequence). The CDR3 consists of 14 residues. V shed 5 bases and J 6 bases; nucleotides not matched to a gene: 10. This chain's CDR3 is CSAHAGGRVNEQFF. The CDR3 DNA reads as TGCAGTGCTCACGCAGGGGGTAGGGTCAATGAGCAGTTCTTC.

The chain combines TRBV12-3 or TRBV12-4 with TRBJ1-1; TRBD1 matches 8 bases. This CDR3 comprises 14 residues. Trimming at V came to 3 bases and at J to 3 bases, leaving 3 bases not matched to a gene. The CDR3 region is CASSFRGRDTEAFF. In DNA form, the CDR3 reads TGTGCCAGCAGTTTCAGGGGGCGGGACACTGAAGCTTTCTTT.

As DNA, the CDR3 is TGCGCCACCTCCGGGACAGGGGGGGGGCCCCTCCACTTT. As protein: CATSGTGGGPLHF. The rearrangement links TRBV4-3 to TRBJ1-6, with 11 positions matching TRBD1. The CDR3 totals 13 residues. Germline CDR1 LGHNA, CDR2 YSLEER. With 10 bases clipped from V and 13 bases from J, the junction kept 9 bases outside the gene matches.

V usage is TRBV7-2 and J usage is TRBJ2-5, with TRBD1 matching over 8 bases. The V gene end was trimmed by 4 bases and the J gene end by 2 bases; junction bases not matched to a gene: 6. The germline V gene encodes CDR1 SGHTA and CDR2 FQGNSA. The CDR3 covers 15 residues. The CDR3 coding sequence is TGTGCCAGCAGCTATCGACAGGGGTGGCAAGAGACCCAGTACTTC. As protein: CASSYRQGWQETQYF.